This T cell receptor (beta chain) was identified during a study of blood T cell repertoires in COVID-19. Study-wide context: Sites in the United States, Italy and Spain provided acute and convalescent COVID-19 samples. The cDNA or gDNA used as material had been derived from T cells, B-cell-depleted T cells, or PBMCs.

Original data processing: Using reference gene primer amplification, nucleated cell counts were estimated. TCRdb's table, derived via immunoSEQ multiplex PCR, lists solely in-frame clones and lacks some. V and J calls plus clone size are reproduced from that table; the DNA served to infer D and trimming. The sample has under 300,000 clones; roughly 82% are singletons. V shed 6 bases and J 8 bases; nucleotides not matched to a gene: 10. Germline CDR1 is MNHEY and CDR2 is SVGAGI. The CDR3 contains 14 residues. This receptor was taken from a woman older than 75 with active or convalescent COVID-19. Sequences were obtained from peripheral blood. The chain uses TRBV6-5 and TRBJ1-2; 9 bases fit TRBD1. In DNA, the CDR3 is TGTGCCAGCAGAGATGAGACAGGGGGATGGGGCTACACCTTC. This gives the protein CASRDETGGWGYTF.